Here is one TCR beta chain with its context. As yet, its antigen is unknown. Using its own MiXCR run on the 5' RACE reads, TCRdb lists one record per CDR3 protein. There are 1.5 million or so distinct CDR3 sequences in the sample; roughly 35% occur only once, and roughly 0.3% lies in the top ten. This specimen comes from a study of identical twins. Findings and limits, study-wide: The analysis was cross-sectional rather than longitudinal within donors. Reduced insertions were recorded for abundant cord blood beta clonotypes, with no such pattern in memory repertoires. Invariant MAIT and iNKT cells could partly confound zero-insertion analyses.

CDR1 is MGHRA and CDR2 is YSYEKL in the germline V gene. The ends lost 2 bases at V and 0 bases at J; junction bases unmatched: 2. The CDR3 contains 15 residues. The V and J genes are TRBV4-1 and TRBJ2-3; 7 nucleotides line up with TRBD2. The source of this sequence is a newborn girl in good health. The sample comprised cord blood. CDR3 nucleotides: TGCGCCAGCAGCCAACCAGCGGGGAGCACAGATACGCAGTATTTT. Translated, it gives CASSQPAGSTDTQYF.